These T cell receptor beta chains were read from a single sample in a study of blood T cell repertoires in COVID-19. The table came from immunoSEQ multiplex PCR; TCRdb's copy has only in-frame clones and leaves some out. The table includes approximately 75,000 clones, roughly 76% detected once. The sample taken for sequencing was peripheral blood. These receptors were taken from an elderly woman with active or convalescent COVID-19. CDR3s include the opening cysteine and the closing phenylalanine or tryptophan. Fields, in order: clone size, V gene, J gene, D gene, CDR3 protein, CDR3 DNA. The D gene is left open where the match is weak. Rows give clone size only sometimes, using once, few, many, or a class for an expanded clone.

abundance: .; v_gene: TRBV25-1; j_gene: TRBJ1-6; d_gene: .; CDR3aa: CASSESDSPNSPLHF; CDR3nt: TGTGCCAGCAGTGAATCGGACAGTCCTAATTCACCCCTCCACTTT
abundance: .; v_gene: TRBV5-1; j_gene: TRBJ1-1; d_gene: TRBD1; CDR3aa: CASRTGVENTEAFF; CDR3nt: TGCGCCAGCAGAACAGGGGTAGAGAACACTGAAGCTTTCTTT
abundance: once; v_gene: TRBV7-2; j_gene: TRBJ2-2; d_gene: .; CDR3aa: CASSVGHNTGELFF; CDR3nt: TGTGCCAGCAGCGTGGGACACAACACCGGGGAGCTGTTTTTT
abundance: .; v_gene: TRBV4-3; j_gene: TRBJ2-2; d_gene: .; CDR3aa: CASSQELSAGVLLGELFF; CDR3nt: TGCGCCAGCAGCCAAGAACTTTCCGCAGGGGTCCTGCTCGGGGAGCTGTTTTTT
abundance: .; v_gene: TRBV10-2; j_gene: TRBJ1-1; d_gene: .; CDR3aa: CATHQGMNTEAFF; CDR3nt: TGCGCCACTCATCAGGGTATGAACACTGAAGCTTTCTTT
abundance: .; v_gene: TRBV9; j_gene: TRBJ1-6; d_gene: .; CDR3aa: CASSVSNHNSPLHF; CDR3nt: TGTGCCAGCAGCGTATCTAACCATAATTCACCCCTCCACTTT
abundance: .; v_gene: TRBV11-1; j_gene: TRBJ1-5; d_gene: TRBD1; CDR3aa: CASSLGTGDNQPQHF; CDR3nt: TGTGCCAGCAGCCTAGGGACAGGGGACAATCAGCCCCAGCATTTT
abundance: .; v_gene: TRBV28; j_gene: TRBJ1-6; d_gene: .; CDR3aa: CASSPPRGYNSPLHF; CDR3nt: TGTGCCAGCAGCCCACCTCGGGGATATAATTCACCCCTCCACTTT
abundance: .; v_gene: TRBV28; j_gene: TRBJ2-5; d_gene: TRBD2; CDR3aa: CASSSSGGLETQYF; CDR3nt: TGTGCCAGCAGTTCTAGCGGGGGATTAGAGACCCAGTACTTC
abundance: few; v_gene: TRBV5-4; j_gene: TRBJ1-1; d_gene: .; CDR3aa: CASSPGRSKRGTEAFF; CDR3nt: TGTGCCAGCAGCCCCGGAAGGTCGAAGCGAGGGACTGAAGCTTTCTTT
abundance: .; v_gene: TRBV4-3; j_gene: TRBJ2-3; d_gene: .; CDR3aa: CASSQDAQLAGDTQYF; CDR3nt: TGCGCCAGCAGCCAAGATGCCCAACTAGCCGGGGATACGCAGTATTTT
abundance: .; v_gene: TRBV2; j_gene: TRBJ2-1; d_gene: .; CDR3aa: CASSGEAYNEQFF; CDR3nt: TGTGCCAGCTCGGGGGAGGCCTACAATGAGCAGTTCTTC
abundance: once; v_gene: TRBV11-2; j_gene: TRBJ2-2; d_gene: TRBD2; CDR3aa: CASSLDWLLTGLVNTGELFF; CDR3nt: TGTGCCAGCAGCTTAGATTGGCTACTAACGGGACTAGTGAACACCGGGGAGCTGTTTTTT
abundance: .; v_gene: TRBV7-9; j_gene: TRBJ2-2; d_gene: .; CDR3aa: CASSPRGTGTGELFF; CDR3nt: TGTGCCAGCAGCCCTCGGGGGACGGGCACCGGGGAGCTGTTTTTT
abundance: .; v_gene: TRBV28; j_gene: TRBJ2-1; d_gene: TRBD2; CDR3aa: CASSTRASGGAKDEQFF; CDR3nt: TGTGCCAGCAGTACCCGAGCTAGCGGGGGGGCCAAGGATGAGCAGTTCTTC
abundance: .; v_gene: TRBV7-9; j_gene: TRBJ1-1; d_gene: .; CDR3aa: CASSLEASIEAFF; CDR3nt: TGTGCCAGCAGCTTAGAAGCAAGCATTGAAGCTTTCTTT
abundance: few; v_gene: TRBV29-1; j_gene: TRBJ2-5; d_gene: .; CDR3aa: CSVELQLQETQYF; CDR3nt: TGCAGCGTTGAATTACAGCTACAAGAGACCCAGTACTTC
abundance: .; v_gene: TRBV7-2; j_gene: TRBJ2-5; d_gene: .; CDR3aa: CASSPHGGPQETQYF; CDR3nt: TGTGCCAGCAGCCCACACGGGGGACCCCAAGAGACCCAGTACTTC